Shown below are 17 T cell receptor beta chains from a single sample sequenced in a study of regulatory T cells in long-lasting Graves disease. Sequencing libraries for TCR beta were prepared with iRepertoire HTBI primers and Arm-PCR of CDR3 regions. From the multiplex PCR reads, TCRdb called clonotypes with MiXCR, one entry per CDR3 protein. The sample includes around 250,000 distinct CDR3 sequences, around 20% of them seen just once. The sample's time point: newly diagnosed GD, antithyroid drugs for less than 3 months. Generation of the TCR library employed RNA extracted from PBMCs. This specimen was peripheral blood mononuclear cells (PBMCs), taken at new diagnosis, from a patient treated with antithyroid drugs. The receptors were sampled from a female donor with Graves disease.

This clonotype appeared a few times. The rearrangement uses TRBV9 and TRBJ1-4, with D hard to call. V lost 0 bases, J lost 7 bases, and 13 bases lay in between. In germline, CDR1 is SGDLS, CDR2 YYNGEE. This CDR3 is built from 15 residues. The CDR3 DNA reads TGTGCCAGCAGCGTAGCAGGAGGTCTTGGTGAAAAACTGTTTTTT. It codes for CASSVAGGLGEKLFF. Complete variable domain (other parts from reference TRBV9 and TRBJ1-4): DSGVTQTPKHLITATGQRVTLRCSPRSGDLSVYWYQQSLDQGLQFLIQYYNGEERAKGNILERFSAQQFPDLHSELNLSSLELGDSALYFCASSVAGGLGEKLFFGSGTQLSVL.

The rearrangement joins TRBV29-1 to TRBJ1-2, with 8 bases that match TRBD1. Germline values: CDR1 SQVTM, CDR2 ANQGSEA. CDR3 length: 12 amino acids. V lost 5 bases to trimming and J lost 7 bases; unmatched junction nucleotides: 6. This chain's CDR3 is CSVTDRGAGYTF. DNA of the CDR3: TGCAGCGTTACTGACAGGGGTGCTGGCTACACCTTC.

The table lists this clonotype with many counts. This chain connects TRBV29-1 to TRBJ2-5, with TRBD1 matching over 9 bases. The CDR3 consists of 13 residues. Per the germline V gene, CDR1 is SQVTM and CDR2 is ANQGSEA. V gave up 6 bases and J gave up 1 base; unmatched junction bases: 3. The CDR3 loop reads CSVYRGLQETQYF. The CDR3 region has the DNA TGCAGCGTGTACAGGGGGCTCCAAGAGACCCAGTACTTC.

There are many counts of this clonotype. The CDR3 DNA follows: TGCAGTGCTCCTAGCGGGAGGGGGTCCTACGAGCAGTACTTC. This translates into CSAPSGRGSYEQYF. The genes are TRBV20-1 and TRBJ2-7; 12 bases match TRBD2. Trimming removed 5 bases from V and 1 base from J; junction bases left unmatched: 3. The CDR3 consists of 14 residues. Per the germline V gene, CDR1 is DFQATT and CDR2 is SNEGSKA (reference sequence).

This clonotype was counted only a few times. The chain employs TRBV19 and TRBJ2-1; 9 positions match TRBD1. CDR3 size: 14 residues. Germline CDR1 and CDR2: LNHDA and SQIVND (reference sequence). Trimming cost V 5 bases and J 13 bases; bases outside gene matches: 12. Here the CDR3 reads CASSLLSPGQGQFF. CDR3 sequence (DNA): TGTGCCAGTAGTCTCTTATCCCCGGGACAGGGTCAGTTCTTC.

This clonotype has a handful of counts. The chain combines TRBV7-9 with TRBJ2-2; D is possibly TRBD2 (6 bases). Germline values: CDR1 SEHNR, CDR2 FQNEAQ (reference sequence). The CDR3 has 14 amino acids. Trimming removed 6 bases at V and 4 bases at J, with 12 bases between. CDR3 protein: CASRDPGGTGELFF. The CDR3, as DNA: TGTGCCAGCAGAGATCCCGGGGGCACCGGGGAGCTGTTTTTT.

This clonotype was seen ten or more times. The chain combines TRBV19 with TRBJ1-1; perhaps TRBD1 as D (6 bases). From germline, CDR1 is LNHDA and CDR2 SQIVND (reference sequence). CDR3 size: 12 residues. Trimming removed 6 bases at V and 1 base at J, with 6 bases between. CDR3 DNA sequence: TGTGCCAGTAGGACAGGGAACACTGAAGCTTTCTTT. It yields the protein CASRTGNTEAFF. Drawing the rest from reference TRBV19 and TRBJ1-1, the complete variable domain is DGGITQSPKYLFRKEGQNVTLSCEQNLNHDAMYWYRQDPGQGLRLIYYSQIVNDFQKGDIAEGYSVSREKKESFPLTVTSAQKNPTAFYLCASRTGNTEAFFGQGTRLTVV.

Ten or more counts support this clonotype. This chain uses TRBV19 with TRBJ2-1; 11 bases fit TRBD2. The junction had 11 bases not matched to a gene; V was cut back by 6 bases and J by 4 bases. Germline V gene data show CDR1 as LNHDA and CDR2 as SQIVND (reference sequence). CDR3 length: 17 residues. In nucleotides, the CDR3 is TGTGCCAGTAGAACTGACGGACTAGCGGGTCTTTACAATGAGCAGTTCTTC. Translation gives CASRTDGLAGLYNEQFF.

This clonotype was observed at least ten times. In DNA, the CDR3 is TGTGCCAGCAGTTATAGCAGGGAAAGTGGAAACACCATATATTTT. This codes for CASSYSRESGNTIYF. The chain carries TRBV27 and TRBJ1-3, with D possibly matching TRBD1 (5 bases). V dropped 4 bases and J dropped 3 bases, with 13 bases sitting between them. Germline CDR1 and CDR2: MNHEY and SMNVEV (reference sequence). The length of the CDR3 is 15 residues.

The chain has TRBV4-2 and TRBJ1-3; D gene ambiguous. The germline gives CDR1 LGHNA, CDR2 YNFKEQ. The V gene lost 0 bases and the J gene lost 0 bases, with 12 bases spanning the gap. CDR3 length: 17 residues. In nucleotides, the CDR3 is TGTGCCAGCAGCCAAGATTTCGTCCAAACCTCTGGAAACACCATATATTTT. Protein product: CASSQDFVQTSGNTIYF.

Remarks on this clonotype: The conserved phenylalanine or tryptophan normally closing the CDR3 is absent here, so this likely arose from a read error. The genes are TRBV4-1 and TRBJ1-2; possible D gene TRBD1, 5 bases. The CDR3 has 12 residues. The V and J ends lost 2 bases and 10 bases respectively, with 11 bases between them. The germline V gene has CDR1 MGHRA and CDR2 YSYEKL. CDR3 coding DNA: TGCGCCAGCAGCCAAAGACAGTTCAACTACACCTCC. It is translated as CASSQRQFNYTS.

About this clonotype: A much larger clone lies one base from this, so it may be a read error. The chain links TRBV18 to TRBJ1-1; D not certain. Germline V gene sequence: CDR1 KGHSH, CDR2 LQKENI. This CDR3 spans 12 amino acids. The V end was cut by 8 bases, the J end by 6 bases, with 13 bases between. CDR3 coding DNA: TGTGCCAGCCCAGAAAGTAGAGCTGAAGCTTTCTTT. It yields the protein CASPESRAEAFF.

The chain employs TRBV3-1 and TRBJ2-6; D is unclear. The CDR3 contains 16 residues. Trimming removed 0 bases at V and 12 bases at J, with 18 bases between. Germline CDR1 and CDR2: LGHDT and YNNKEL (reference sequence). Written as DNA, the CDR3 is TGTGCCAGCAGCCAAGAGCAGGTTGGCAATGGTCTCGTCCTGACTTTC. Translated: CASSQEQVGNGLVLTF.

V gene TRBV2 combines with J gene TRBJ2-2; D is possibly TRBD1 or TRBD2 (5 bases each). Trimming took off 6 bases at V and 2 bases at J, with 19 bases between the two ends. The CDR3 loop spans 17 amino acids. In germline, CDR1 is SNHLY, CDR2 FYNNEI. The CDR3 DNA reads TGTGCCAGCAGGCTCCGGTCCGGGACCCTAAACACCGGGGAGCTGTTTTTT. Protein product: CASRLRSGTLNTGELFF.

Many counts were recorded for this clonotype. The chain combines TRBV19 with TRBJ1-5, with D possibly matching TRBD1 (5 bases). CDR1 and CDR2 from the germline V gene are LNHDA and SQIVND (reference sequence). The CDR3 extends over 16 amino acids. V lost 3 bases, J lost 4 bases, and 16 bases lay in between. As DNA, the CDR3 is TGTGCCAGTAGTATCCGGGCAGTAAGGGGAAATCAGCCCCAGCATTTT. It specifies CASSIRAVRGNQPQHF.

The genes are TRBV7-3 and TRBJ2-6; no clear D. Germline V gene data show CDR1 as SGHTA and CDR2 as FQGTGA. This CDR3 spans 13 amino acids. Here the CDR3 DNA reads TGTGACAGACGAACTTCTGGGGCCAACGTCCTGACTTTC. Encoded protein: CDRRTSGANVLTF.

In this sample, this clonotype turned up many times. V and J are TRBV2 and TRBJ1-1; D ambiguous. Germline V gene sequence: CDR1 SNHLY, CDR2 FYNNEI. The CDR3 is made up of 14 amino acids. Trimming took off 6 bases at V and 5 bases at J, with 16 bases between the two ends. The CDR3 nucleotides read TGTGCCAGCAGCGAGGGCCCAACCAAAACTGAAGCTTTCTTT. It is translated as CASSEGPTKTEAFF.